This T cell receptor (beta chain) was captured by sequencing in a study of T cells in localized non-small cell lung cancer. General study findings and limits: Compared with tumor, uninvolved adjacent lung displayed greater T cell clonality, ranking highest overall.

Clones were sequenced by immunoSEQ multiplex PCR, and TCRdb holds only the in-frame ones, with some missing. The sample lists 45,000 to 70,000 clones, more than 80% occurring once. The CDR3 runs 14 residues. Turning to this clone: The antigen remains unidentified.

The specimen comprised peripheral blood, sampled before any cancer treatment. This TCR was sampled from a woman between 35 and 75 years old with stage I lung adenocarcinoma. V usage is TRBV12-2 and J usage is TRBJ1-1. TRBV12-2 is described as a pseudogene. The DNA for the CDR3 is TGTGCAAGTCGCTTAGTAGGGAAGAACACTGAAGCTTTCTTT. This codes for CASRLVGKNTEAFF.